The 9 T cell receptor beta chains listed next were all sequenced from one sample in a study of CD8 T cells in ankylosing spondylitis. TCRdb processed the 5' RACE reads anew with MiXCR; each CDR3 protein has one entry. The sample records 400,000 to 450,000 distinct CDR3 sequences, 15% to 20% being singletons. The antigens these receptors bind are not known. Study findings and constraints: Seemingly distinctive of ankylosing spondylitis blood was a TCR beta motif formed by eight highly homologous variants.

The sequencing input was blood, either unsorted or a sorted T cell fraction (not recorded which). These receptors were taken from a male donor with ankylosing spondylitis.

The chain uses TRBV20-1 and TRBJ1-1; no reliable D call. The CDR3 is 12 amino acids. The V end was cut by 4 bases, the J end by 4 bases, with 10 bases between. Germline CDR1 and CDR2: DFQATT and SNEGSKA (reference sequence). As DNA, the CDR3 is TGCAGTGCTAAGTTTCAGACCACTGAAGCTTTCTTT. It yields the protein CSAKFQTTEAFF.

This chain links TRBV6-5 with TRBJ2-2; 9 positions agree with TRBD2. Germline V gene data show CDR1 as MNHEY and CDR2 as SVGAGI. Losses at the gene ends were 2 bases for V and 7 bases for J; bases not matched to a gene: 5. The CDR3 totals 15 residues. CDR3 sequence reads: CASSYAGLAGGELFF. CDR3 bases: TGTGCCAGCAGTTACGCGGGACTAGCTGGCGGGGAGCTGTTTTTT.

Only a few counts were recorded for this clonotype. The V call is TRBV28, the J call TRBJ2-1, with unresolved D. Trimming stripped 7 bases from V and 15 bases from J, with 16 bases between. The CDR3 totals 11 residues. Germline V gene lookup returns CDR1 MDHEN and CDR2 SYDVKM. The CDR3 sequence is CASTSDGNPFF. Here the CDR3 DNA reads TGTGCCAGCACCTCCGACGGTAATCCGTTCTTC.

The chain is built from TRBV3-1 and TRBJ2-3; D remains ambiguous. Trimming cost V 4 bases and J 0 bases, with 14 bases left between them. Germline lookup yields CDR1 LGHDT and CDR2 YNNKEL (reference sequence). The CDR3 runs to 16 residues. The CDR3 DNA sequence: TGTGCCAGCAGCCCCAAGGGTGGTTCCAGCACAGATACGCAGTATTTT. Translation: CASSPKGGSSTDTQYF.

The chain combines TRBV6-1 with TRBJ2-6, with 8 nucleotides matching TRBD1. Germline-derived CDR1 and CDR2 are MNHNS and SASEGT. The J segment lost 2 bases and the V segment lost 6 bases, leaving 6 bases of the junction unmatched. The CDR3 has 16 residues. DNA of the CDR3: TGTGCCAGCAGACGTCAGGGGGCGACTGGGGCCAACGTCCTGACTTTC. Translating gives CASRRQGATGANVLTF.

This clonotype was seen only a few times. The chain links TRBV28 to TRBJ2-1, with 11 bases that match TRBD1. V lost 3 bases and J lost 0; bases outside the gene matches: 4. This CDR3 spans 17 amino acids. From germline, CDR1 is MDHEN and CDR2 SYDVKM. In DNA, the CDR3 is TGTGCCAGCAGTTTGGACAGGGGGCCGGGCTCCTACAATGAGCAGTTCTTC. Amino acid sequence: CASSLDRGPGSYNEQFF.

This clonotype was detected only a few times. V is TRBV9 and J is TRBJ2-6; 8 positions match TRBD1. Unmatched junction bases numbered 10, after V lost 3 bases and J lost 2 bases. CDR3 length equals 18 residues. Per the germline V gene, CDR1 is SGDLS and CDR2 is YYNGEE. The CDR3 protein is CASSESGGEATGANVLTF. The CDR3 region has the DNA TGTGCCAGCAGCGAATCAGGGGGCGAGGCCACTGGGGCCAACGTCCTGACTTTC. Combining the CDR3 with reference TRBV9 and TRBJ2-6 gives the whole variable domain DSGVTQTPKHLITATGQRVTLRCSPRSGDLSVYWYQQSLDQGLQFLIQYYNGEERAKGNILERFSAQQFPDLHSELNLSSLELGDSALYFCASSESGGEATGANVLTFGAGSRLTVL.

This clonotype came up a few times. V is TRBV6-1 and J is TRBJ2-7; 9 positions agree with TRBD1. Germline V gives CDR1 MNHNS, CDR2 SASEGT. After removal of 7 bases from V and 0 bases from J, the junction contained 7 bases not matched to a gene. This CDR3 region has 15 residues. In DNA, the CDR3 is TGTGCCAGCATCCACACAGGGGGCCTCTCCTACGAGCAGTACTTC. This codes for CASIHTGGLSYEQYF.

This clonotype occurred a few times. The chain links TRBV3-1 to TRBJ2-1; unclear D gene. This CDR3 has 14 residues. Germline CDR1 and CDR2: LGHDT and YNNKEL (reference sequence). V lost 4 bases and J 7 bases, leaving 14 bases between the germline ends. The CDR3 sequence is CASSPSWDWNEQFF. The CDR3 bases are TGTGCCAGCAGCCCCTCCTGGGATTGGAATGAGCAGTTCTTC.